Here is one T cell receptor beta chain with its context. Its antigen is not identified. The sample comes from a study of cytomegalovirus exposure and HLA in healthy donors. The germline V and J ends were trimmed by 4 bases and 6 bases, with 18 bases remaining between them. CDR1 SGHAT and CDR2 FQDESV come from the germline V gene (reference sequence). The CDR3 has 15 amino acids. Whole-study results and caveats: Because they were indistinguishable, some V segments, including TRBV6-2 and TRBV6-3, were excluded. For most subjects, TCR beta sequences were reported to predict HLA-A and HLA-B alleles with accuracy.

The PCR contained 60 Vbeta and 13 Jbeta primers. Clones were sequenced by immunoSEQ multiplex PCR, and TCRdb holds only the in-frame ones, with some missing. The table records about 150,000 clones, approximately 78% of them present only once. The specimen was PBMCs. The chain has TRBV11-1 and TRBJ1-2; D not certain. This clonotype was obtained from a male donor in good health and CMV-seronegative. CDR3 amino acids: CASSSSSGRINGYTF. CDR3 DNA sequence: TGTGCCAGCAGCTCTTCCTCTGGCAGAATTAATGGCTACACCTTC.